This T cell receptor beta chain was profiled in a study of high-grade serous ovarian cancer treatment subgroups. Study overall: Mean per sample: about 14,000 reads, some 8,100 unique TCR beta rearrangements. General study results and limits: Different patients shared almost no repertoire; same-patient tumors shared about 0.1 to 0.8.

This CDR3 is 14 amino acids long. The germline gives CDR1 MDHEN, CDR2 SYDVKM. J was trimmed by 7 bases and V by 6 bases; bases with no gene match: 9. Details on this clone: Its antigen remains unknown.

Profiling relied on immunoSEQ multiplex PCR, and the TCRdb table lists in-frame clones only, not all of them. The sample contains approximately 17,000 clones, almost 75% of which appear only once. The tumor samples were collected prior to definitive surgery or chemotherapy. This receptor was identified in a human donor with high-grade serous ovarian cancer. The rearrangement uses TRBV28 and TRBJ2-7; 10 positions match TRBD1. The source material was tumor tissue. The CDR3 spells CASSLSGQGWEQYF. The CDR3 DNA follows: TGTGCCAGCAGCCTATCGGGACAGGGGTGGGAGCAGTACTTC. Full variable domain (missing parts from reference TRBV28 and TRBJ2-7): DVKVTQSSRYLVKRTGEKVFLECVQDMDHENMFWYRQDPGLGLRLIYFSYDVKMKEKGDIPEGYSVSREKKERFSLILESASTNQTSMYLCASSLSGQGWEQYFGPGTRLTVT.